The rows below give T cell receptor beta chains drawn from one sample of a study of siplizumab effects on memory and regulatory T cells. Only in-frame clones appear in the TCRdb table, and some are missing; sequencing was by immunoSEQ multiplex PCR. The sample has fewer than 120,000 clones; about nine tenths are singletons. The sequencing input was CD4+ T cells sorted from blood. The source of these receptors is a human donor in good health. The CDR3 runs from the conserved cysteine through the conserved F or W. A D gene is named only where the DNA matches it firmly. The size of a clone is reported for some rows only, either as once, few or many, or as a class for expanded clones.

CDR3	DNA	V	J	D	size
CASSYSPGGREAFF	TGTGCCAGCAGTTACTCACCGGGGGGCCGTGAAGCTTTCTTT	TRBV6-5	TRBJ1-1	-	-
CAISESSSAYNEQFF	TGTGCCATCAGTGAGTCCTCTAGCGCTTACAATGAGCAGTTCTTC	TRBV10-3	TRBJ2-1	-	once
CASSRTGVQTDTQYF	TGTGCCAGCAGCAGGACGGGAGTACAGACAGATACGCAGTATTTT	TRBV7-3	TRBJ2-3	-	-
CASSPTDLSPRPNYGYTF	TGCGCCAGCAGCCCTACAGACTTATCCCCTAGACCTAACTATGGCTACACCTTC	TRBV5-1	TRBJ1-2	-	few
CASSLRGSYGYTF	TGTGCCAGCAGTTTAAGAGGGTCCTATGGCTACACCTTC	TRBV27	TRBJ1-2	-	-
CAWRNIGTVSGPSRYEQYF	TGTGCCTGGAGAAACATTGGGACAGTCTCGGGACCGAGCCGGTACGAGCAGTACTTC	TRBV30	TRBJ2-7	TRBD1	-
CSVGYDRGSGNTIYF	TGCAGCGTTGGTTATGACAGGGGCTCTGGAAACACCATATATTTT	TRBV29-1	TRBJ1-3	TRBD1	-
CASNSDPGQAQETQYF	TGCGCCAGCAACTCCGACCCAGGGCAGGCCCAAGAGACCCAGTACTTC	TRBV5-1	TRBJ2-5	-	-
CASSLYGGSADTQYF	TGTGCCAGTAGTCTCTATGGAGGGAGTGCAGATACGCAGTATTTT	TRBV19	TRBJ2-3	-	-
CASSVGPSTDTQYF	TGTGCCAGCAGCGTGGGGCCAAGCACAGATACGCAGTATTTT	TRBV9	TRBJ2-3	-	-
CAISERGLNEKLFF	TGTGCCATCAGTGAGAGGGGTCTTAATGAAAAACTGTTTTTT	TRBV10-3	TRBJ1-4	-	-
CASSYSGEGETQYF	TGCGCCAGCAGCTATAGCGGGGAAGGAGAGACCCAGTACTTC	TRBV5-1	TRBJ2-5	TRBD2	-
CATNRDSGNTEAFF	TGTGCCACGAACCGGGACAGCGGTAACACTGAAGCTTTCTTT	TRBV10-3	TRBJ1-1	TRBD1	-
CASSFSANRLNTEAFF	TGTGCCAGCAGTTTTTCAGCGAATCGATTGAACACTGAAGCTTTCTTT	TRBV27	TRBJ1-1	-	-
CASKSLFREETQYF	TGTGCCAGTAAGTCCCTCTTTAGGGAAGAGACCCAGTACTTC	TRBV19	TRBJ2-5	-	-
CASSLGNARGADTQYF	TGCGCCAGCAGTTTGGGTAACGCCAGGGGTGCAGATACGCAGTATTTT	TRBV5-1	TRBJ2-3	-	few
CAIRQGDNNNEQFF	TGTGCCATCCGGCAAGGGGATAACAACAATGAGCAGTTCTTC	TRBV6-5	TRBJ2-1	-	-
CASSNDRATYNEQFF	TGTGCCAGCAGCAATGACAGGGCCACCTACAATGAGCAGTTCTTC	TRBV11-2	TRBJ2-1	TRBD1	-
CASVMWGRTGELFF	TGTGCCAGCGTAATGTGGGGGCGGACCGGGGAGCTGTTTTTT	TRBV7-9	TRBJ2-2	-	once
CASSYSWGANYGYTF	TGTGCCAGCAGTTACTCATGGGGGGCCAACTATGGCTACACCTTC	TRBV6-5	TRBJ1-2	-	-
CASSARTSVGTGELFF	TGTGCCAGCAGTGCCCGGACTAGCGTGGGCACCGGGGAGCTGTTTTTT	TRBV2	TRBJ2-2	TRBD2	-
CASSYETEAFF	TGTGCCAGCAGTTACGAGACTGAAGCTTTCTTT	TRBV6-6	TRBJ1-1	-	-
CASSFDSRNTEAFF	TGTGCCAGCAGCTTTGACAGCAGGAACACTGAAGCTTTCTTT	TRBV7-9	TRBJ1-1	-	-
CASSLDFGTANSPLHF	TGTGCCAGCAGCCTAGATTTTGGGACAGCGAATTCACCCCTCCACTTT	TRBV5-6	TRBJ1-6	TRBD1	-
CASSLGRVGYEQFF	TGTGCCAGCAGCTTAGGCAGGGTCGGTTATGAGCAGTTCTTC	TRBV7-9	TRBJ2-1	-	-
CASSPGRTAYEQYF	TGTGCCAGCAGCCCCGGGAGGACAGCTTACGAGCAGTACTTC	TRBV9	TRBJ2-7	-	-
CASSSGQGVEPQHF	TGTGCCAGTAGTTCTGGACAGGGGGTAGAGCCCCAGCATTTT	TRBV19	TRBJ1-5	TRBD1	once
CASGRGQGATNYGYTF	TGTGCTAGTGGTAGGGGACAGGGGGCAACTAACTATGGCTACACCTTC	TRBV12-5	TRBJ1-2	TRBD1	-
CASRSTPGSSYEQYF	TGTGCCAGCAGGTCGACACCCGGTAGTTCCTACGAGCAGTACTTC	TRBV6-5	TRBJ2-7	-	once
CASSLRNRDPANYGYTF	TGCGCCAGCAGCCTCCGGAACCGGGACCCAGCTAACTATGGCTACACCTTC	TRBV4-1	TRBJ1-2	-	once
CASSLGQGLGNQPQHF	TGTGCCAGCAGCTTGGGACAAGGTTTGGGCAATCAGCCCCAGCATTTT	TRBV5-8	TRBJ1-5	-	-
CASSLDPPPRDEQYF	TGTGCCAGCAGCTTAGACCCCCCCCCTCGGGACGAGCAGTACTTC	TRBV7-2	TRBJ2-7	-	-
CASSPVLSQEYNEQFF	TGTGCCAGCAGCCCTGTTCTCTCACAAGAGTACAATGAGCAGTTCTTC	TRBV5-6	TRBJ2-1	-	-
CAISETLSSSYEQYF	TGTGCCATCAGTGAGACCCTATCGAGCTCCTACGAGCAGTACTTC	TRBV10-3	TRBJ2-7	-	-
CASRNSGSGNTIYF	TGTGCCAGCCGTAACTCGGGATCTGGAAACACCATATATTTT	TRBV14	TRBJ1-3	-	-
CASSLAPDPHYGYTF	TGTGCCAGCAGCTTGGCCCCGGATCCCCACTATGGCTACACCTTC	TRBV5-4	TRBJ1-2	-	-
CASSLDGTGGSNQPQHF	TGTGCCAGCAGCTTAGACGGGACCGGGGGTAGCAATCAGCCCCAGCATTTT	TRBV7-3	TRBJ1-5	-	-
CASSSGRKNIQYF	TGTGCCAGCAGTTCCGGGAGAAAAAACATTCAGTACTTC	TRBV6-5	TRBJ2-4	-	-
CASSYSGRGPYEQYF	TGTGCCAGCAGTTACTCTGGGAGGGGGCCCTACGAGCAGTACTTC	TRBV6-5	TRBJ2-7	-	-
CASSPGDGSSGNTIYF	TGTGCCAGCTCACCAGGGGACGGCAGCTCTGGAAACACCATATATTTT	TRBV18	TRBJ1-3	-	-
CASSKGDSGNTIYF	TGTGCCAGCAGTAAGGGCGACTCTGGAAACACCATATATTTT	TRBV6-1	TRBJ1-3	-	-
CASSTRVAGKDEQYF	TGTGCCAGCAGTACCCGGGTAGCGGGAAAGGACGAGCAGTACTTC	TRBV27	TRBJ2-7	TRBD2	-
CASKAQGEETQYF	TGTGCCAGCAAGGCACAGGGGGAAGAGACCCAGTACTTC	TRBV6-6	TRBJ2-5	TRBD1	-
CASSAEGTGTGGQTQYF	TGTGCCAGCAGCGCAGAAGGAACCGGGACAGGGGGCCAGACCCAGTACTTC	TRBV2	TRBJ2-5	TRBD1	-
CASGTDRQGEQFF	TGTGCTAGTGGTACCGACAGGCAGGGTGAGCAGTTCTTC	TRBV12-5	TRBJ2-1	-	-
CASSHQPTSNTGELFF	TGTGCCAGCTCACACCAACCGACTTCGAACACCGGGGAGCTGTTTTTT	TRBV18	TRBJ2-2	-	-
CASSKTGYEQYF	TGTGCCAGCAGTAAGACAGGGTACGAGCAGTACTTC	TRBV25-1	TRBJ2-7	TRBD1	once
CASSVNWGAYGYTF	TGTGCCAGCAGTGTCAACTGGGGCGCCTATGGCTACACCTTC	TRBV6-1	TRBJ1-2	-	-
CSVAREPDGYTF	TGCAGCGTTGCTCGAGAACCGGATGGCTACACCTTC	TRBV29-1	TRBJ1-2	-	-
CASSGFTRGELFF	TGCGCCAGCAGTGGTTTTACGCGGGGGGAGCTGTTTTTT	TRBV10-1	TRBJ2-2	-	-
CASSGRSGGLPDSGNTIYF	TGCGCCAGCAGTGGTCGGTCTGGAGGGCTACCCGACTCTGGAAACACCATATATTTT	TRBV10-2	TRBJ1-3	-	-
CASRQLAGGTGELFF	TGTGCCAGCAGACAACTAGCGGGGGGGACCGGGGAGCTGTTTTTT	TRBV6-6	TRBJ2-2	TRBD2	few
CASSIGLAGARETQYF	TGTGCCAGTAGTATAGGGCTAGCGGGAGCTCGAGAGACCCAGTACTTC	TRBV19	TRBJ2-5	TRBD2	-